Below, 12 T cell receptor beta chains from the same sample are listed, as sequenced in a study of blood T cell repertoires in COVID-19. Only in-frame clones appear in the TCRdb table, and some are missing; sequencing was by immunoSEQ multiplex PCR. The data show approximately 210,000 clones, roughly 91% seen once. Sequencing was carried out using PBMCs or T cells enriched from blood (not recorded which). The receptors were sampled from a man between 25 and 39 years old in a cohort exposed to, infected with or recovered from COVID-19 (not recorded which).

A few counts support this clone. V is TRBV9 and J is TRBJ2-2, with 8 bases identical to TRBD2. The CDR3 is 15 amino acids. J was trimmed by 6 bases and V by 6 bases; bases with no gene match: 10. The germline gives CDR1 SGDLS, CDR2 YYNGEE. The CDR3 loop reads CASTPGGAVSGELFF. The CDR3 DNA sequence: TGTGCCAGCACCCCGGGGGGGGCTGTGTCCGGGGAGCTGTTTTTT.

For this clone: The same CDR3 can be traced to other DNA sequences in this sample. The CDR3 sequence is CASSQATGTGGMNEQYF. CDR3 DNA sequence: TGTGCCAGCAGCCAAGCCACCGGGACAGGGGGCATGAACGAGCAGTACTTC. J is TRBJ2-7 and V is TRBV3-1 (or the pseudogene TRBV3-2); 12 bases match TRBD1. The germline gives CDR1 LGHDT, CDR2 YNNKEL (reference sequence). The CDR3 is 17 residues long. J lost 5 bases, V lost 1 base, and 9 bases had no gene match.

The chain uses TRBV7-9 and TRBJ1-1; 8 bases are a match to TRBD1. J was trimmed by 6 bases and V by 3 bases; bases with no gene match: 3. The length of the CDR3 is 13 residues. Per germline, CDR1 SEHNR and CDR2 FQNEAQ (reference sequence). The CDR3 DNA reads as TGTGCCAGCAGCTTGACAGGGGTTCCTGAAGCTTTCTTT. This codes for CASSLTGVPEAFF.

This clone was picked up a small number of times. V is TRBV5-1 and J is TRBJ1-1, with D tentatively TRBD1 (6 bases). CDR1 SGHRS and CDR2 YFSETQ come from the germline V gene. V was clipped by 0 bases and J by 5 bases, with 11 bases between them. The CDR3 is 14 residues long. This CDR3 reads CASSLETGRTEAFF. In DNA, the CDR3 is TGCGCCAGCAGCTTGGAAACAGGGCGAACTGAAGCTTTCTTT.

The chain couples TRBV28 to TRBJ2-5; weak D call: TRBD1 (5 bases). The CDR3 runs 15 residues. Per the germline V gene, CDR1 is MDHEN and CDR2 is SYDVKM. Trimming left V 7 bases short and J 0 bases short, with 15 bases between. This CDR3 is CASNKPQGHQETQYF. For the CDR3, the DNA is TGTGCCAGCAACAAACCGCAGGGCCACCAAGAGACCCAGTACTTC. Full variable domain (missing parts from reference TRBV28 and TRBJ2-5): DVKVTQSSRYLVKRTGEKVFLECVQDMDHENMFWYRQDPGLGLRLIYFSYDVKMKEKGDIPEGYSVSREKKERFSLILESASTNQTSMYLCASNKPQGHQETQYFGPGTRLLVL.

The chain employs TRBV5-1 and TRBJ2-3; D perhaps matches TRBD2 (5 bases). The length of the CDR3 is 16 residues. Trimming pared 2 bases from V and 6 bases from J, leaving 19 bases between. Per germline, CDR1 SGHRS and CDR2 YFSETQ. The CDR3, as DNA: TGCGCCAGCAGCTTTTCCCGTGCCTCGGGCGGGGATACGCAGTATTTT. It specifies CASSFSRASGGDTQYF.

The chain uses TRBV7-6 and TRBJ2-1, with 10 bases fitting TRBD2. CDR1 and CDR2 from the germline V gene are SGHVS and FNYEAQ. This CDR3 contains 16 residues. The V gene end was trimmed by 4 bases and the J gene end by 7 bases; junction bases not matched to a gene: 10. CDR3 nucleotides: TGTGCCAGCAGCTCTCGAAGCGGGAGGGCCGCGAATGAGCAGTTCTTC. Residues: CASSSRSGRAANEQFF. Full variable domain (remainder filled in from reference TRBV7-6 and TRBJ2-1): GAGVSQSPRYKVTKRGQDVALRCDPISGHVSLYWYRQALGQGPEFLTYFNYEAQQDKSGLPNDRFSAERPEGSISTLTIQRTEQRDSAMYRCASSSRSGRAANEQFFGPGTRLTVL.

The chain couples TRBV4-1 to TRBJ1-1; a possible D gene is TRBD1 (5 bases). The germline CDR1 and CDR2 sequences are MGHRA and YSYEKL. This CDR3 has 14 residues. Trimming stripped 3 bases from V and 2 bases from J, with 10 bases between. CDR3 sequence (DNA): TGCGCCAGCAGCCAGACCGACAGAAACACTGAAGCTTTCTTT. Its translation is CASSQTDRNTEAFF.

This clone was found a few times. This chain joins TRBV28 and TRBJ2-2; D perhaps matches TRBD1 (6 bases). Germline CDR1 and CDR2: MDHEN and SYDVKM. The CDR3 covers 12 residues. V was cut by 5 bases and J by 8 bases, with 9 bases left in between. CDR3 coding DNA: TGTGCCAGCAGTCCAGGGGTGGGGGAGCTGTTTTTT. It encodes CASSPGVGELFF.

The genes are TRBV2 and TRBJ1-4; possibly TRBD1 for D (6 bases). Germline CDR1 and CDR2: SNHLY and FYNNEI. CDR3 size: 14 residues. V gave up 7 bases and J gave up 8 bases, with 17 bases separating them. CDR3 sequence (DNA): TGTGCCAGCAACCTACCTACAGGGAACGAAAAACTGTTTTTT. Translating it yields CASNLPTGNEKLFF.

The CDR3 nucleotides read TGTGCCAGCAGCTTATTGGAGCCTTCAGATACGCAGTATTTT. Its protein product is CASSLLEPSDTQYF. The chain has TRBV11-2 and TRBJ2-3, with D unclear. V shed 2 bases and J shed 4 bases, with 10 bases lying between them. The CDR3 runs 14 residues. CDR1 is SGHAT, CDR2 FQNNGV, per germline.

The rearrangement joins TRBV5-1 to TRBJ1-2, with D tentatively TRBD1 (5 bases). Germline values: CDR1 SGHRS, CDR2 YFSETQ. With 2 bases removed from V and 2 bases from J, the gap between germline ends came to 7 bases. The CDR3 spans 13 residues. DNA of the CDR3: TGCGCCAGCAGCTTCCCAGGGAACTATGGCTACACCTTC. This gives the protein CASSFPGNYGYTF.